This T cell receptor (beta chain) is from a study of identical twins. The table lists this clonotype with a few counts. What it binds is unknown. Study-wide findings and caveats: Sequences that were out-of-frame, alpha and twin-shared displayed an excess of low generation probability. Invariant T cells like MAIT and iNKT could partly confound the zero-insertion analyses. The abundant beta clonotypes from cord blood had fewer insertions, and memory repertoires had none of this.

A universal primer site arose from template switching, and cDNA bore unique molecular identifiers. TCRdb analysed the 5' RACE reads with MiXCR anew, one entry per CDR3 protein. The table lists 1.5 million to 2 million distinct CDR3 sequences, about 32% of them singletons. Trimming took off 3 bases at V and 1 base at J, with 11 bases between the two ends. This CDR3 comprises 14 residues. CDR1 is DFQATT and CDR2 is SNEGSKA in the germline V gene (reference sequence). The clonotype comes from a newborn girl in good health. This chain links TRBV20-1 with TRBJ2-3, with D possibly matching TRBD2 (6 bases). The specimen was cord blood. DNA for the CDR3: TGCAGTGCTAGTCGCGGGAAGGGCACAGATACGCAGTATTTT. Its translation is CSASRGKGTDTQYF.